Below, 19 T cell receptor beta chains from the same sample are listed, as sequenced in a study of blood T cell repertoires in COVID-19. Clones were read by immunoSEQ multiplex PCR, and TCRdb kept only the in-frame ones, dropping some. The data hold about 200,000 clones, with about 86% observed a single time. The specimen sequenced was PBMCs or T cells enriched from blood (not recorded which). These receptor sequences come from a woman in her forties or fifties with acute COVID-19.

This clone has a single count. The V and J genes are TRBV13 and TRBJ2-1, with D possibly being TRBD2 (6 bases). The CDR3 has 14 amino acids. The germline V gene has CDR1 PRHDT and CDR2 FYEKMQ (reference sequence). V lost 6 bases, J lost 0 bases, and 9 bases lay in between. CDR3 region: CASRPGSSYNEQFF. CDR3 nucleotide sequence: TGTGCCAGCAGGCCCGGGAGCTCCTACAATGAGCAGTTCTTC.

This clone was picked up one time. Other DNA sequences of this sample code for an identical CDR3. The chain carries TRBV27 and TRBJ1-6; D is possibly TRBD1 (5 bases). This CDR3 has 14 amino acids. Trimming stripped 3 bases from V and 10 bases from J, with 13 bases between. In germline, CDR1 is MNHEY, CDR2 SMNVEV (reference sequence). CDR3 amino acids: CASSFTQGNSPLHF. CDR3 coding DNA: TGTGCCAGCAGTTTTACGCAGGGTAACTCACCCCTCCACTTT.

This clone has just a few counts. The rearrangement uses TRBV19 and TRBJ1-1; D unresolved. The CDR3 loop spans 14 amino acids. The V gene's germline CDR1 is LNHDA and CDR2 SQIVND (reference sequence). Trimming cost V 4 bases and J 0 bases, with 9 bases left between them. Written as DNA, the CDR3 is TGTGCCAGTAGTAACAACAACATGAACACTGAAGCTTTCTTT. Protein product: CASSNNNMNTEAFF. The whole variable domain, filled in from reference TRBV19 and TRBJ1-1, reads DGGITQSPKYLFRKEGQNVTLSCEQNLNHDAMYWYRQDPGQGLRLIYYSQIVNDFQKGDIAEGYSVSREKKESFPLTVTSAQKNPTAFYLCASSNNNMNTEAFFGQGTRLTVV.

CDR3 in DNA: TGTGCCAGCAATCGGGGTGCAGATACGCAGTATTTT. Translating it yields CASNRGADTQYF. The J gene is TRBJ2-3, the V gene TRBV12-3 or TRBV12-4; D may be TRBD2 (5 bases). The CDR3 is 12 residues long. V was trimmed by 7 bases and J by 4 bases, leaving 9 bases between them.

CDR3 in amino acids: CASSSQYYEQYF. The CDR3 DNA follows: TGTGCCAGCAGTTCCCAGTACTACGAGCAGTACTTC. This chain connects TRBV6-2 or TRBV6-3 to TRBJ2-7; D is undetermined. This CDR3 has 12 amino acids. The V gene lost 4 bases and the J gene lost 3 bases, with 7 bases spanning the gap. CDR1 and CDR2 from the germline V gene are MNHEY and SVGEGT.

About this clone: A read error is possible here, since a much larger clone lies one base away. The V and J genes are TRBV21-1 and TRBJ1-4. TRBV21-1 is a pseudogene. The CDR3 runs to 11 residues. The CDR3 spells CASSRNEKLFF. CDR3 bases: TGTGCCAGCAGCCGGAATGAAAAACTGTTTTTT.

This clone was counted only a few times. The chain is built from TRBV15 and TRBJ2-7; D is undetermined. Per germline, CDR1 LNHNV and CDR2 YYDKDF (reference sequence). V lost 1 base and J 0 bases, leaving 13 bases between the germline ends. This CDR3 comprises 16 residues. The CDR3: CATSRVEFASSYEQYF. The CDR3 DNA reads TGTGCCACCAGCAGAGTGGAGTTCGCAAGCTCCTACGAGCAGTACTTC. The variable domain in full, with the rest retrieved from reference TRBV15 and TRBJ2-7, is DAMVIQNPRYQVTQFGKPVTLSCSQTLNHNVMYWYQQKSSQAPKLLFHYYDKDFNNEADTPDNFQSRRPNTSFCFLDIRSPGLGDTAMYLCATSRVEFASSYEQYFGPGTRLTVT.

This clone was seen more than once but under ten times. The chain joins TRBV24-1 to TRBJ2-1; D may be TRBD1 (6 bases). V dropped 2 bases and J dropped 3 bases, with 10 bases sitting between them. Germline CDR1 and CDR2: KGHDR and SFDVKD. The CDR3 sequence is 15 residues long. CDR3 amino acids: CATSDSQGFYNEQFF. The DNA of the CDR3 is TGTGCCACCAGTGATTCGCAGGGGTTCTACAATGAGCAGTTCTTC.

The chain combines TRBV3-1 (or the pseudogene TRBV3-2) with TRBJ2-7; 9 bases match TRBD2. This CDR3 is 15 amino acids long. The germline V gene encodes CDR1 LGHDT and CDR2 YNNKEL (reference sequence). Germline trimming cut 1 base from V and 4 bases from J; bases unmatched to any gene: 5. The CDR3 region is CASSQGGLAPYEQYF. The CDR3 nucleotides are TGTGCCAGCAGCCAAGGAGGACTAGCGCCATACGAGCAGTACTTC.

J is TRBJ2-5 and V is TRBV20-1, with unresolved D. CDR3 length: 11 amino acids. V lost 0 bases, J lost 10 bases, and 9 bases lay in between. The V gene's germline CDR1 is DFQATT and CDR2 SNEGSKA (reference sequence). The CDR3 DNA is TGCAGTGCTAGAGATGCGCCCCTCCAGTACTTC. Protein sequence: CSARDAPLQYF.

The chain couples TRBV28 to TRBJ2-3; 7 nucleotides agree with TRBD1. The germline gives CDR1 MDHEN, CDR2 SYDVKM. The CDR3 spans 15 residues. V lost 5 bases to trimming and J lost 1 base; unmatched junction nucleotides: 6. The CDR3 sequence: CASSPQTGRTDTQYF. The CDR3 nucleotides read TGTGCCAGCAGTCCGCAGACAGGGCGCACAGATACGCAGTATTTT.

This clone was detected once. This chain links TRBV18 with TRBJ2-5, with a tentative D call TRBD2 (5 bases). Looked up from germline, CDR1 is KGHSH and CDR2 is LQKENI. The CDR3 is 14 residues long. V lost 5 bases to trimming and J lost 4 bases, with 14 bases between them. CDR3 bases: TGTGCCAGCTCATTTATTGAGGGTGCAGAGACCCAGTACTTC. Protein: CASSFIEGAETQYF.

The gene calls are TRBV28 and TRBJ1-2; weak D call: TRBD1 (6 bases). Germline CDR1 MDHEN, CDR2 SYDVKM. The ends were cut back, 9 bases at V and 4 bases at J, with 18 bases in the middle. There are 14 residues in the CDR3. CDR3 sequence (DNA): TGTGCCAGTGTACCACCGGGACAACTCTATGGCTACACCTTC. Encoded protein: CASVPPGQLYGYTF.

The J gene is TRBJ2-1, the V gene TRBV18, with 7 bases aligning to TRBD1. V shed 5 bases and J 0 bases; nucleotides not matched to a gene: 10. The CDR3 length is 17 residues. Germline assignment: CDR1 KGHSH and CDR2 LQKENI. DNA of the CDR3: TGTGCCAGCTCATCCTTAGTACAGGGGATCTCCTACAATGAGCAGTTCTTC. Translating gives CASSSLVQGISYNEQFF.

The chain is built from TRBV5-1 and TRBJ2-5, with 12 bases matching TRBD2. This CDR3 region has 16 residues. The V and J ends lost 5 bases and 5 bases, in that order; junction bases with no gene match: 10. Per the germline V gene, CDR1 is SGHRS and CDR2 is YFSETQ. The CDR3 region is CASRLAGGQPRETQYF. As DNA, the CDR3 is TGCGCCAGCAGACTAGCGGGAGGCCAACCCCGGGAGACCCAGTACTTC.

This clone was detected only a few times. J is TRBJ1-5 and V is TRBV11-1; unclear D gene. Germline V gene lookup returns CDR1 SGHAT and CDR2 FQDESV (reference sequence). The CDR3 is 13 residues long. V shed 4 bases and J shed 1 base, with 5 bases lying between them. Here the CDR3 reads CASSSQSNQPQHF. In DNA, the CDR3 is TGTGCCAGCAGCTCACAGAGCAATCAGCCCCAGCATTTT. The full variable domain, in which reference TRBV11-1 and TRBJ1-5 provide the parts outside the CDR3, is EAEVAQSPRYKITEKSQAVAFWCDPISGHATLYWYRQILGQGPELLVQFQDESVVDDSQLPKDRFSAERLKGVDSTLKIQPAELGDSAMYLCASSSQSNQPQHFGDGTRLSIL.

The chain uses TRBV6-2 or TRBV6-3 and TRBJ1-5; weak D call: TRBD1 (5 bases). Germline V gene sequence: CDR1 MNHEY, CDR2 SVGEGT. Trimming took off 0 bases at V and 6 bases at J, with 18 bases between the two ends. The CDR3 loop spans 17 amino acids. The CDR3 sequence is CASSYSVRQGYSQPQHF. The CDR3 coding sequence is TGTGCCAGCAGTTACTCTGTACGGCAGGGTTATTCTCAGCCCCAGCATTTT.

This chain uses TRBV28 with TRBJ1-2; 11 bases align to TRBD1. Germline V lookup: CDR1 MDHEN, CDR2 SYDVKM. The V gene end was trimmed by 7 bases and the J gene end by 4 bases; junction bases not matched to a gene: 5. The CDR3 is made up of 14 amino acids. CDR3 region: CASKGQGEFYGYTF. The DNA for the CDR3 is TGTGCCAGCAAGGGACAGGGGGAGTTCTATGGCTACACCTTC.

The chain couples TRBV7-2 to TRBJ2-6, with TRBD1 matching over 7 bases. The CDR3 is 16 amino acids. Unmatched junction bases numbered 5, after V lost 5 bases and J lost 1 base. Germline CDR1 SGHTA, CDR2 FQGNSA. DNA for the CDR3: TGTGCCAGCAGCACCCCGACAGGGTCTGGGGCCAACGTCCTGACTTTC. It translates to CASSTPTGSGANVLTF.